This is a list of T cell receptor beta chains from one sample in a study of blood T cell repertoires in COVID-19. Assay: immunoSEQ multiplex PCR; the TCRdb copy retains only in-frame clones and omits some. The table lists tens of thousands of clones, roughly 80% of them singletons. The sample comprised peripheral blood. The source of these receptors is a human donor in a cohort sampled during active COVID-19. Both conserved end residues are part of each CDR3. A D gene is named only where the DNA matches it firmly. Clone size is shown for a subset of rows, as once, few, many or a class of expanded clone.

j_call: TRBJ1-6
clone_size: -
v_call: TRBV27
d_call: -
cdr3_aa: CASSQGLFSSPLHF
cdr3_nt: TGTGCCAGCAGCCAGGGACTTTTTAGCTCACCCCTCCACTTT

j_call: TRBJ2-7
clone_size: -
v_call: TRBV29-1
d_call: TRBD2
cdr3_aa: CSVDVAGGLYEQYF
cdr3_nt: TGCAGCGTTGATGTGGCGGGAGGACTTTACGAGCAGTACTTC

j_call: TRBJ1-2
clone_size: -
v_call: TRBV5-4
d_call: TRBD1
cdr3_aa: CASSDYRGLRGYTF
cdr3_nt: TGTGCCAGCAGCGACTACAGGGGATTAAGGGGCTACACCTTC

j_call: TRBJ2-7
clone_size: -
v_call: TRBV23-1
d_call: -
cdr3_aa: CASSQRTDLHEQYF
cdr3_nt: TGCGCCAGCAGTCAGAGGACAGATCTCCACGAGCAGTACTTC

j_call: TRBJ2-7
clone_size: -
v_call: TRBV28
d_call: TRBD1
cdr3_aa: CASRGGQEGDEQYF
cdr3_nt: TGTGCCAGCAGGGGGGGACAGGAAGGGGACGAGCAGTACTTC

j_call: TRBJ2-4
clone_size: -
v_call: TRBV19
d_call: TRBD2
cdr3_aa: CASSIQGTSGPKNIQYF
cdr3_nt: TGTGCCAGTAGTATTCAGGGGACTAGCGGGCCCAAAAACATTCAGTACTTC

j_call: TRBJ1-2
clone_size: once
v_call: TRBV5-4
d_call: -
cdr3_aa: CASSLAGGAGNYGYTF
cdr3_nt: TGTGCCAGCAGCTTGGCCGGGGGGGCTGGAAACTATGGCTACACCTTC

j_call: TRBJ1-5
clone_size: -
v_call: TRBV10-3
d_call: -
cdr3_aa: CAISETGSQQPQHF
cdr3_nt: TGTGCCATCAGTGAGACAGGGTCCCAACAGCCCCAGCATTTT

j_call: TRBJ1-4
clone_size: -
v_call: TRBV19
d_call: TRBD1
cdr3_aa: CAKDRAVNEKLFF
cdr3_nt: TGTGCCAAAGACAGGGCCGTTAATGAAAAACTGTTTTTT

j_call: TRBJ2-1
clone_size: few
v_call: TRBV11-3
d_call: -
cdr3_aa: CASGDSLGEQFF
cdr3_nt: TGTGCCAGTGGGGACTCCCTGGGAGAGCAGTTCTTC

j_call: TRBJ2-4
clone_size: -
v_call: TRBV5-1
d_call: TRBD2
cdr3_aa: CASSLEASGILNIQYF
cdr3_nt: TGCGCCAGCAGCTTGGAGGCTAGCGGGATTTTAAACATTCAGTACTTC

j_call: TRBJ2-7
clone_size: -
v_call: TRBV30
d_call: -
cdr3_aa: CAWRSASYEQYF
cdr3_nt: TGTGCCTGGAGGAGCGCCTCCTACGAGCAGTACTTC